Listed here is a single T cell receptor beta chain. The sample is drawn from a study of T cell changes during pregnancy in multiple sclerosis. Germline V gene sequence: CDR1 SGDLS, CDR2 YYNGEE. This CDR3 has 14 amino acids. The ends were cut back, 1 base at V and 5 bases at J, with 12 bases in the middle. The protocol was immunoSEQ multiplex PCR, while the TCRdb copy is restricted to in-frame clones and leaves out a portion. In the table there are roughly 18,000 clones, over 65% of which are singletons. The sample in question was CD8+ T cells from peripheral blood mononuclear cells, obtained after pregnancy. The genes are TRBV9 and TRBJ2-5; maybe TRBD2 (5 bases). This TCR was sampled from a female donor with multiple sclerosis, enrolled in a pregnancy study. The CDR3 is CASSVLDRGETQYF. CDR3 sequence (DNA): TGTGCCAGCAGCGTACTCGATCGCGGGGAGACCCAGTACTTC.